This passage covers 23 T cell receptor beta chains from one sample sequenced in a study of T cells in Graves' hyperthyroidism and ophthalmopathy. What was amplified from RNA transcripts were TCR beta CDR3 regions. The HTBI primer set drove a first-round RT-PCR of the TCR CDR3. One entry per CDR3 protein, called by TCRdb with MiXCR from the multiplex PCR reads. This table holds 660,000 or so distinct CDR3 sequences, around 21% found once. The sequenced sample consisted of blood. The receptors come from a man aged 30-40 years with Graves' ophthalmopathy.

This chain uses TRBV28 with TRBJ2-4; no reliable D call. V dropped 6 bases and J dropped 5 bases, with 11 bases sitting between them. The CDR3 consists of 13 residues. CDR1 and CDR2 (germline): MDHEN, SYDVKM. The DNA for the CDR3 is TGTGCCAGCAGCCCCTCCCCCCAAAACATTCAGTACTTC. The encoded protein is CASSPSPQNIQYF.

Comments on this clonotype: The junction does not match germline at one end; this may be a read error. This chain links TRBV5-1 with TRBJ1-1; 11 bases align to TRBD1. CDR3 length equals 16 residues. Germline assignment: CDR1 SGHRS and CDR2 YFSETQ. The CDR3 DNA follows: TGTGCCAGCAGCCAAGGACAGGGGGCCCTGAACACTGAAGCTTTCTTT. Amino acid sequence: CASSQGQGALNTEAFF.

The sample holds a few counts of this clonotype. The gene calls are TRBV4-3 and TRBJ2-7; 7 bases are a match to TRBD1. The CDR3 loop spans 15 amino acids. Germline V gives CDR1 LGHNA, CDR2 YSLEER. V shed 4 bases, J shed 2 bases, and the junction held 8 bases outside the gene matches. The DNA of the CDR3 is TGCGCCAGCAGCCGGGGACAGACCATAGCCTACGAGCAGTACTTC. Encoded protein: CASSRGQTIAYEQYF.

The sample holds many counts of this clonotype. The genes are TRBV5-1 and TRBJ1-1; D unclear. V lost 4 bases, J lost 1 base, and 8 bases lay in between. The CDR3 is made up of 13 amino acids. CDR1 SGHRS and CDR2 YFSETQ come from the germline V gene. The CDR3, as DNA: TGCGCCAGCAGCCCCATCCAGAACACTGAAGCTTTCTTT. As protein: CASSPIQNTEAFF.

The chain uses TRBV28 and TRBJ1-6; 9 bases align to TRBD1. J gave up 10 bases and V 6 bases, and 10 bases lay outside the gene matches. The CDR3 is 15 residues long. Germline CDR1 reads MDHEN; CDR2 reads SYDVKM. The CDR3 DNA reads as TGTGCCAGCAGATCCGGGACAGGGAGTATCTCACCCCTCCACTTT. Its translation: CASRSGTGSISPLHF.

Comments on this clonotype: This sequence may be a read error, since a much larger clone differs from it by one base. The conserved phenylalanine or tryptophan normally closing the CDR3 is absent here, so this likely arose from a read error. The V call is TRBV7-6, the J call TRBJ2-2, with D perhaps TRBD2 (6 bases). In germline, CDR1 is SGHVS, CDR2 FNYEAQ. The length of the CDR3 is 16 residues. The V gene lost 3 bases and the J gene lost 0 bases, with 11 bases spanning the gap. This chain's CDR3 is CASSFGAGPNTGELFL. The CDR3, as DNA: TGTGCCAGCAGCTTTGGAGCGGGTCCGAACACCGGGGAGCTGTTTTTA.

The chain combines TRBV20-1 with TRBJ2-1; 10 bases map to TRBD2. The length of the CDR3 is 16 residues. After removal of 0 bases from V and 3 bases from J, the junction contained 5 bases not matched to a gene. Germline CDR1 reads DFQATT; CDR2 reads SNEGSKA (reference sequence). CDR3 coding DNA: TGCAGTGCTAGAGATGAAGCGGGGGGGCACTACAATGAGCAGTTCTTC. It encodes CSARDEAGGHYNEQFF.

This chain uses TRBV6-1 with TRBJ2-3; D remains ambiguous. The length of the CDR3 is 16 residues. Trimming removed 2 bases from V and 1 base from J, with 13 bases in between. Germline V lookup: CDR1 MNHNS, CDR2 SASEGT. The DNA for the CDR3 is TGTGCCAGCAGTGAAACCCCGGATACTGGCACAGATACGCAGTATTTT. It yields the protein CASSETPDTGTDTQYF.

J is TRBJ2-1 and V is TRBV5-8; tentatively, D is TRBD1 or TRBD2 (6 bases each). The germline V gene encodes CDR1 SGHTS and CDR2 YDEGEE. This CDR3 is built from 13 residues. Deletions cut 0 bases from V and 12 bases from J, with 13 bases between. CDR3 loop: CASSLVQGGMQFF. DNA for the CDR3: TGTGCCAGCAGCTTGGTACAGGGAGGAATGCAGTTCTTC.

This clonotype was seen ten or more times. The V call is TRBV5-1, the J call TRBJ1-1; the D gene is possibly TRBD1 (6 bases). The CDR3 has 15 residues. Germline V gene data show CDR1 as SGHRS and CDR2 as YFSETQ. V was trimmed by 0 bases and J by 5 bases, leaving 14 bases between them. Here the CDR3 reads CASSLANPQGTEAFF. CDR3 bases: TGCGCCAGCAGCTTGGCCAATCCCCAGGGGACTGAAGCTTTCTTT.

V gene TRBV10-3 combines with J gene TRBJ2-7; 11 bases are shared with TRBD2. Germline V gene sequence: CDR1 ENHRY, CDR2 SYGVKD. The CDR3 sequence is 15 residues long. V was pared by 4 bases and J by 1 base, with 3 bases of the junction left unmatched. CDR3 in DNA: TGTGCCATCAGTGGACTAGCGGGGATTTCCTACGAGCAGTACTTC. Amino acid sequence: CAISGLAGISYEQYF.

This chain links TRBV11-2 with TRBJ1-3, with 7 nucleotides matching TRBD1. Germline CDR1 is SGHAT and CDR2 is FQNNGV. V shed 5 bases and J 2 bases; nucleotides not matched to a gene: 6. The length of the CDR3 is 15 residues. The CDR3 bases are TGTGCCAGCAGCATAACAGGGGTTCCTGGAAACACCATATATTTT. Translation: CASSITGVPGNTIYF.

This clonotype was counted between two and nine times. V is TRBV7-8 and J is TRBJ2-7; D is unclear. Germline loops: CDR1 SGHVS, CDR2 FQNEAQ. The V end was cut by 0 bases, the J end by 0 bases, with 12 bases between. This CDR3 has 16 residues. The chain's CDR3 is CASSLAKSGTSYEQYF. The CDR3 bases are TGTGCCAGCAGCTTAGCGAAGTCAGGAACCTCCTACGAGCAGTACTTC.

The chain couples TRBV3-1 to TRBJ2-6, with 8 positions matching TRBD2. This CDR3 has 19 amino acids. Per the germline V gene, CDR1 is LGHDT and CDR2 is YNNKEL (reference sequence). V shed 0 bases and J 0 bases; nucleotides not matched to a gene: 7. The CDR3 spells CASSQEGLAGYSGANVLTF. CDR3 nucleotides: TGTGCCAGCAGCCAAGAGGGCTTAGCGGGATACTCTGGGGCCAACGTCCTGACTTTC.

In this sample, this clonotype turned up a few times. The chain links TRBV18 to TRBJ1-4; 10 bases fit TRBD1. Germline values: CDR1 KGHSH, CDR2 LQKENI. This CDR3 is 17 amino acids long. After removal of 3 bases from V and 4 bases from J, the junction contained 8 bases not matched to a gene. The CDR3 bases are TGTGCCAGCTCACCGCGGGACAGGGGCAGCATTAATGAAAAACTGTTTTTT. Its protein product is CASSPRDRGSINEKLFF.

A few counts support this clonotype. V gene TRBV18 combines with J gene TRBJ2-3; D call uncertain. Germline-derived CDR1 and CDR2 are KGHSH and LQKENI. This CDR3 region has 17 residues. V was clipped by 2 bases and J by 0 bases, with 15 bases between them. This CDR3 is CASSPYGPASSTDTQYF. The CDR3, as DNA: TGTGCCAGCTCACCATACGGGCCCGCTTCTAGCACAGATACGCAGTATTTT.

This chain joins TRBV10-3 and TRBJ1-1; D unclear. Trimming pared 10 bases from V and 3 bases from J, leaving 15 bases between. CDR1 ENHRY and CDR2 SYGVKD come from the germline V gene. The CDR3 is 13 residues long. CDR3 bases: TGTGCCACCGTTGATTCAGGATACACTGAAGCTTTCTTT. This codes for CATVDSGYTEAFF.

This clonotype appeared many times. This rearrangement joins TRBV5-5 to TRBJ2-7, with D tentatively TRBD2 (6 bases). With 1 base removed from V and 0 bases from J, the gap between germline ends came to 17 bases. CDR3 length: 17 amino acids. Germline values: CDR1 SGHKS, CDR2 YYEKEE (reference sequence). CDR3 nucleotide sequence: TGTGCCAGCAGCTTGACCCAAGGGCGGCGGGACTCCTACGAGCAGTACTTC. This gives the protein CASSLTQGRRDSYEQYF.

In this sample, this clonotype turned up a few times. The J gene is TRBJ2-1, the V gene TRBV5-1, with 12 bases aligning to TRBD1. Per germline, CDR1 SGHRS and CDR2 YFSETQ. V lost 4 bases to trimming and J lost 6 bases; unmatched junction nucleotides: 5. CDR3 length equals 15 residues. The CDR3 DNA reads as TGCGCCAGCAGCCGGGACAGGGGGCGCCCCAATGAGCAGTTCTTC. Its translation is CASSRDRGRPNEQFF.

In its sample, this clonotype was seen a few times. The chain joins TRBV6-2 or TRBV6-3 to TRBJ2-2; 10 bases match TRBD1. CDR1 is MNHEY, CDR2 SVGEGT, per germline. V lost 2 bases and J lost 1; bases outside the gene matches: 16. CDR3 length: 21 amino acids. The CDR3 DNA reads as TGTGCCAGCAGTTACCCGGGACAGGGGACCCGCTTAGGGCGGAACACCGGGGAGCTGTTTTTT. This encodes CASSYPGQGTRLGRNTGELFF.

This clonotype was observed a few times. The chain employs TRBV11-2 and TRBJ2-7; 8 bases agree with TRBD1. The V and J ends lost 5 bases and 7 bases, in that order; junction bases with no gene match: 13. Germline CDR1 reads SGHAT; CDR2 reads FQNNGV. The CDR3 runs to 15 residues. The CDR3 DNA sequence: TGTGCCAGCAGCAGACAGGGGAACCAGGCTAGGGAGCAGTACTTC. Translation: CASSRQGNQAREQYF.

This clonotype appeared many times. This rearrangement joins TRBV28 to TRBJ2-1, with TRBD1 matching 9 bases. The CDR3 consists of 15 residues. Trimming took 5 bases from V and 5 from J; bases not matched to a gene: 7. Germline assignment: CDR1 MDHEN and CDR2 SYDVKM. The CDR3 protein is CASSQSGQGNNEQFF. Written as DNA, the CDR3 is TGTGCCAGCAGTCAATCGGGACAGGGAAACAATGAGCAGTTCTTC. The full variable domain, its missing parts supplied by reference TRBV28 and TRBJ2-1, is DVKVTQSSRYLVKRTGEKVFLECVQDMDHENMFWYRQDPGLGLRLIYFSYDVKMKEKGDIPEGYSVSREKKERFSLILESASTNQTSMYLCASSQSGQGNNEQFFGPGTRLTVL.

This clonotype has a handful of counts. The V gene is TRBV24-1, the J gene TRBJ2-1, with 12 nucleotides matching TRBD2. The CDR3 extends over 16 amino acids. CDR1 and CDR2 from the germline V gene are KGHDR and SFDVKD. After removal of 4 bases from V and 5 bases from J, the junction contained 5 bases not matched to a gene. CDR3 residues: CATSELAGGVDNEQFF. In DNA, the CDR3 is TGTGCCACCAGTGAACTAGCGGGAGGAGTCGACAATGAGCAGTTCTTC.